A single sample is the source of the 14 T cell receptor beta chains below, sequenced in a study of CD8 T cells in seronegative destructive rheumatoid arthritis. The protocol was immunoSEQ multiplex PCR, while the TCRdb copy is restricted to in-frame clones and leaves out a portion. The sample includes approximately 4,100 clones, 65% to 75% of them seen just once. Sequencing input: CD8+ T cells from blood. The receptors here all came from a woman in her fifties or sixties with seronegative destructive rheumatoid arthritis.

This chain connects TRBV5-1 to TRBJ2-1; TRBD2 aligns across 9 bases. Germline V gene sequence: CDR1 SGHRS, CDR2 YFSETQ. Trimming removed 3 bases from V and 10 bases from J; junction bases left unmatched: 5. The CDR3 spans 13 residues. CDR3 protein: CASSSSGGPEQFF. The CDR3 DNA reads TGCGCCAGCAGCTCCAGCGGGGGGCCCGAGCAGTTCTTC.

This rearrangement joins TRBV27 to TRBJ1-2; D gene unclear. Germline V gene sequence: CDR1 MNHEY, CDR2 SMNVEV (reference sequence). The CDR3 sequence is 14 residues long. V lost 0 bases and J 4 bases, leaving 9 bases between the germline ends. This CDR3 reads CASSLSGGVYGYTF. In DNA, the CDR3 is TGTGCCAGCAGTTTATCAGGAGGCGTCTATGGCTACACCTTC.

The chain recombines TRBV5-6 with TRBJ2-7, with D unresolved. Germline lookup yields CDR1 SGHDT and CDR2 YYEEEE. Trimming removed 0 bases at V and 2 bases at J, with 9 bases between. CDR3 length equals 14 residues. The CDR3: CASSLAGRTYEQYF. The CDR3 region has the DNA TGTGCCAGCAGCTTGGCCGGTCGAACCTACGAGCAGTACTTC.

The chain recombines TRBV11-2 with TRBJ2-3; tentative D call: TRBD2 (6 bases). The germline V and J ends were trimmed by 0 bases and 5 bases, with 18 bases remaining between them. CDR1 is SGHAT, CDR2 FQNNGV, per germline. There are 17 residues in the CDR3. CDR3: CASSLEEGGTRLDTQYF. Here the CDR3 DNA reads TGTGCCAGCAGCTTAGAGGAGGGTGGGACCCGATTAGATACGCAGTATTTT.

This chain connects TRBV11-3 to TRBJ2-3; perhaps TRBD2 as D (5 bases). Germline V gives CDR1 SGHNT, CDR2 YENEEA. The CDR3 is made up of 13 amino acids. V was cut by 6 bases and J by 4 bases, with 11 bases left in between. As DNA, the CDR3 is TGTGCCAGCAGTCCCCCCGGGGCAGATACGCAGTATTTT. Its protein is CASSPPGADTQYF.

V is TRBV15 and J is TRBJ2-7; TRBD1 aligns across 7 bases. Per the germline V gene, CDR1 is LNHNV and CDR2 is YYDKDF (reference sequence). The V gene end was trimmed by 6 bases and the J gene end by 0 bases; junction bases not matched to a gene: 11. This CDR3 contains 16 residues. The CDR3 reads CATSDLGQDPSYEQYF. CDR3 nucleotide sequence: TGTGCCACCAGTGACCTAGGACAGGATCCCTCCTACGAGCAGTACTTC.

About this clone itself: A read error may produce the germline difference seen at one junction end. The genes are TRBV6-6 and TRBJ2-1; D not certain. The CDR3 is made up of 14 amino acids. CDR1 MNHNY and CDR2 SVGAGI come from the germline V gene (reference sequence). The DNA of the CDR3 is TGTACCAGCAGTTACACTCCTACGGGCAATGAGCAGTTCTTC. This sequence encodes CTSSYTPTGNEQFF.

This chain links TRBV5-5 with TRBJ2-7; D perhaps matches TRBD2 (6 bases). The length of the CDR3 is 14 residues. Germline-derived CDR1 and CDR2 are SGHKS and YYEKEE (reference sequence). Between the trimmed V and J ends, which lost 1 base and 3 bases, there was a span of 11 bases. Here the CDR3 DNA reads TGTGCCAGCAGCTTGAGTTGGGGGGACTACGAGCAGTACTTC. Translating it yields CASSLSWGDYEQYF.

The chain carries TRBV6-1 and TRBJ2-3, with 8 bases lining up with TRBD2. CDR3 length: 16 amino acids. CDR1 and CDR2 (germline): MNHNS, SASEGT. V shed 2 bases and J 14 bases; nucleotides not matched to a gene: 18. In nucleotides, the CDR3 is TGTGCCAGCAGTGAATTCGGGGGGGGATTAAGAGACAGACTGTATTTT. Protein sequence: CASSEFGGGLRDRLYF.

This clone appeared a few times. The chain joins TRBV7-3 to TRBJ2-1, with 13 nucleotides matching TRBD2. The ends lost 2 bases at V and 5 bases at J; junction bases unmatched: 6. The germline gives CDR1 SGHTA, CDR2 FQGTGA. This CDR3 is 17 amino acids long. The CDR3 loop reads CASSLARTSGGDNEQFF. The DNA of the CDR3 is TGTGCCAGCAGCTTAGCCCGAACTAGCGGGGGGGACAATGAGCAGTTCTTC.

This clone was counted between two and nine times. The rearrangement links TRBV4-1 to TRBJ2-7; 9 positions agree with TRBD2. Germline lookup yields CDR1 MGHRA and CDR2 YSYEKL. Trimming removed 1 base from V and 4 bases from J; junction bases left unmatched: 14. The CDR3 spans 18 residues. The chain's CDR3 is CASSQVTPEGGGAYEQYF. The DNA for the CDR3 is TGCGCCAGCAGCCAAGTTACCCCTGAGGGCGGGGGGGCTTACGAGCAGTACTTC.

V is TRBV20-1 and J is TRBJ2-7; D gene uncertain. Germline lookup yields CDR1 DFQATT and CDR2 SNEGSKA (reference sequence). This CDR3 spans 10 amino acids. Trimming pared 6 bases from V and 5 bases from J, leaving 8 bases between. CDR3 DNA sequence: TGCAGTGCCCGAGGCCACGAGCAGTACTTC. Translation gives CSARGHEQYF.

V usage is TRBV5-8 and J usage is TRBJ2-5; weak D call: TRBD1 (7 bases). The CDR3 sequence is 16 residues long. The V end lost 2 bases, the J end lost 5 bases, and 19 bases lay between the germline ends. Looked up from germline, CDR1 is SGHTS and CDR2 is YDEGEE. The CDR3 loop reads CASSFRDGGGEETQYF. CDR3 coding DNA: TGTGCCAGCAGCTTCAGGGACGGAGGGGGCGAGGAGACCCAGTACTTC. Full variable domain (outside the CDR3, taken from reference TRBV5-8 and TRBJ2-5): EAGVTQSPTHLIKTRGQQATLRCSPISGHTSVYWYQQALGLGLQFLLWYDEGEERNRGNFPPRFSGRQFPNYSSELNVNALELEDSALYLCASSFRDGGGEETQYFGPGTRLLVL.

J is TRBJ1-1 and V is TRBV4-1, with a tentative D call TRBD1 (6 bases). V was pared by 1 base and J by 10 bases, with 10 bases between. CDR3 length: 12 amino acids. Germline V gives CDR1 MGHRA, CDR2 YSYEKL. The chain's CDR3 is CASSQATGTAFF. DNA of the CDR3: TGCGCCAGCAGCCAAGCTACAGGGACAGCTTTCTTT.